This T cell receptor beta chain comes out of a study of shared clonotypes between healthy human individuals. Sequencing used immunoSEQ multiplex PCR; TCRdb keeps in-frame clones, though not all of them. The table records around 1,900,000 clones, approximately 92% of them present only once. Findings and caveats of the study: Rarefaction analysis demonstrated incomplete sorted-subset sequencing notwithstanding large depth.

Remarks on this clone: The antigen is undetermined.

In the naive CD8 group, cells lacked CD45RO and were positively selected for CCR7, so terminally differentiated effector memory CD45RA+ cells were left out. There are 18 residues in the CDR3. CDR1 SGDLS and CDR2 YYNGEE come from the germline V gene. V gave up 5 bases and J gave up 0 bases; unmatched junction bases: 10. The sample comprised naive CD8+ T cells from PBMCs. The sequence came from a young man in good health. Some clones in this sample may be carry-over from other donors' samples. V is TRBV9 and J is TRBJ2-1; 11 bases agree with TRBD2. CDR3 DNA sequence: TGTGCCAGCAGTCTCCGAGGGACTAGCGGAAGCTCCTACAATGAGCAGTTCTTC. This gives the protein CASSLRGTSGSSYNEQFF.